This T cell receptor (beta chain) was sequenced during a study of blood T cell repertoires in COVID-19. The repertoire was sequenced with immunoSEQ multiplex PCR; TCRdb's copy has only in-frame clones and lacks some. The sample lists roughly 56,000 clones, over 90% occurring once. The clonotype comes from a man aged 50-60 years with active COVID-19. Sequenced: peripheral blood.

The CDR3 loop reads CASSEEGQQRAQYF. The CDR3 coding sequence is TGTGCCAGCAGTGAAGAAGGGCAGCAGAGGGCCCAGTACTTC. The V and J genes are TRBV6-1 and TRBJ2-5; a weak D match, TRBD2 (5 bases). Looked up from germline, CDR1 is MNHNS and CDR2 is SASEGT. The CDR3 extends over 14 amino acids. V lost 1 base to trimming and J lost 9 bases, with 15 bases between them.